This passage covers 7 T cell receptor beta chains from one sample sequenced in a study of blood T cell repertoires in COVID-19. Data came from immunoSEQ multiplex PCR; TCRdb stores just in-frame clones and leaves some out. In the table there are over 110,000 clones, around 90% of which are singletons. The source material was peripheral blood. Receptors were obtained from a man aged 65 to 79 with acute or convalescent COVID-19.

The chain is built from TRBV20-1 and TRBJ1-1; no clear D. The CDR3 loop spans 11 amino acids. The germline V and J ends were trimmed by 6 bases and 8 bases, with 13 bases remaining between them. Germline CDR1 and CDR2: DFQATT and SNEGSKA (reference sequence). CDR3 sequence reads: CSARVRREAFF. The CDR3 nucleotides read TGCAGTGCCCGCGTAAGGAGAGAAGCTTTCTTT.

This chain connects TRBV19 to TRBJ1-4; 7 bases map to TRBD1. CDR3 length equals 15 residues. The V gene's germline CDR1 is LNHDA and CDR2 SQIVND (reference sequence). With 7 bases clipped from V and 2 bases from J, the junction kept 7 bases outside the gene matches. In DNA, the CDR3 is TGTGCCAGTAAACTAGACAGGGATACTAATGAAAAACTGTTTTTT. It codes for CASKLDRDTNEKLFF.

The chain combines TRBV6-1 with TRBJ2-1; maybe TRBD2 (6 bases). Germline CDR1 and CDR2: MNHNS and SASEGT. There are 14 residues in the CDR3. Between the trimmed V and J ends, which lost 2 bases and 9 bases, there was a span of 14 bases. CDR3 in amino acids: CASSERGLAAEQFF. CDR3 sequence (DNA): TGTGCCAGCAGTGAAAGGGGACTTGCGGCTGAGCAGTTCTTC.

The J gene is TRBJ1-2, the V gene TRBV18, with D maybe TRBD1 (6 bases). Trimming removed 4 bases at V and 0 bases at J, with 12 bases between. The CDR3 is made up of 15 amino acids. Germline V gives CDR1 KGHSH, CDR2 LQKENI. The CDR3 loop is CASSLRTEPNYGYTF. CDR3 bases: TGTGCCAGCTCACTAAGGACAGAGCCTAACTATGGCTACACCTTC.

This chain joins TRBV5-1 and TRBJ2-2; 7 nucleotides agree with TRBD1. Germline V gene lookup returns CDR1 SGHRS and CDR2 YFSETQ. The CDR3 consists of 15 residues. The V and J ends lost 0 bases and 3 bases, in that order; junction bases with no gene match: 2. As DNA, the CDR3 is TGCGCCAGCAGCTTGGAACAGGGGCACACCGGGGAGCTGTTTTTT. It encodes CASSLEQGHTGELFF. The full variable domain, with the rest looked up from reference TRBV5-1 and TRBJ2-2, is KAGVTQTPRYLIKTRGQQVTLSCSPISGHRSVSWYQQTPGQGLQFLFEYFSETQRNKGNFPGRFSGRQFSNSRSEMNVSTLELGDSALYLCASSLEQGHTGELFFGEGSRLTVL.

In DNA, the CDR3 is TGTGCCAGCAGCCCCTTTCCCGGCCGGGGGAACACTGAAGCTTTCTTT. It encodes CASSPFPGRGNTEAFF. The chain joins TRBV6-4 to TRBJ1-1; D not certain. CDR1 MRHNA and CDR2 SNTAGT come from the germline V gene. The CDR3 totals 16 residues. Trimming took 6 bases from V and 1 from J, leaving 18 bases between them.

The chain is built from TRBV28 and TRBJ2-7; D not resolved. Trimming shortened V by 4 bases and J by 3 bases, and 13 bases separated the two germline ends. There are 14 residues in the CDR3. Per germline, CDR1 MDHEN and CDR2 SYDVKM. CDR3 sequence: CASSSNLVVYEQYF. CDR3 sequence (DNA): TGTGCCAGCAGTTCCAATCTAGTTGTCTACGAGCAGTACTTC.